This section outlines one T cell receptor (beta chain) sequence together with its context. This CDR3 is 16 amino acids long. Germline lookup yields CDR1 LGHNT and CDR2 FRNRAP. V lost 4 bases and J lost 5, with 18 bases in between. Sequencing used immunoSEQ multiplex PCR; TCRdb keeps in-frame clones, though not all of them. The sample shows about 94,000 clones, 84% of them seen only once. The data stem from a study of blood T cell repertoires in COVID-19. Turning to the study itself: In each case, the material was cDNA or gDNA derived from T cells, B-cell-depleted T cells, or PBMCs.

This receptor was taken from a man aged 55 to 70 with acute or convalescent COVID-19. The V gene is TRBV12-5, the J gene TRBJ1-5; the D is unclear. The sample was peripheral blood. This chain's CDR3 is CASGSYRGRIHQPQHF. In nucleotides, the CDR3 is TGTGCTAGTGGTTCCTACCGGGGTAGGATCCATCAGCCCCAGCATTTT.